The clone carrying this T cell receptor (beta chain) was detected only a few times. The germline V gene has CDR1 LGHDT and CDR2 YNNKEL (reference sequence). V was clipped by 0 bases and J by 4 bases; unmatched bases: 2. The CDR3 extends over 15 amino acids. Authors' methods: Quantification of nucleated cells was approximated via reference gene primer amplification. Only in-frame clones appear in the TCRdb table, and some are missing; sequencing was by immunoSEQ multiplex PCR. That table supplies the V and J calls and clone size; D and trimming were determined from the DNA. The table lists about 69,000 clones, approximately 84% of them singletons. While infection was still active, Seattle patients were enrolled and then followed longitudinally. These data belong to a study of blood T cell repertoires in COVID-19. Turning to the study itself: Acute and convalescent COVID-19 samples came from the United States, Italy and Spain. The cDNA or gDNA used as material had been derived from T cells, B-cell-depleted T cells, or PBMCs.

The origin of this receptor is a man in his forties or fifties with COVID-19, enrolled during active disease. The J gene is TRBJ1-2, the V gene TRBV3-1 (or the pseudogene TRBV3-2); 10 bases match TRBD1. The specimen sequenced was peripheral blood. CDR3 residues: CASSQEGTGAYGYTF. The CDR3 coding sequence is TGTGCCAGCAGCCAAGAAGGGACAGGGGCCTATGGCTACACCTTC.